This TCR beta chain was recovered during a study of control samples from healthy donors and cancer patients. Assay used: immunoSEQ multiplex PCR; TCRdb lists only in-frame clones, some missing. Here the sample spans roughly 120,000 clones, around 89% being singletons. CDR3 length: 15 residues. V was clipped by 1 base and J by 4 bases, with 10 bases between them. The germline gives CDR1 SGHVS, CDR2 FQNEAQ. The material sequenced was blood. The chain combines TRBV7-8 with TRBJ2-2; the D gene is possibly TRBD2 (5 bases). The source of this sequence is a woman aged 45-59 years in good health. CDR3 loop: CASSLGSGSTGELFF. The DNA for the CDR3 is TGTGCCAGCAGCTTAGGCAGCGGTAGCACCGGGGAGCTGTTTTTT.